The 29 T cell receptor beta chains below come from one sample, sequenced in a study of blood T cell repertoires in COVID-19. TCRdb keeps only in-frame clones here, not all; method: immunoSEQ multiplex PCR. The table shows 250,000 to 350,000 clones, with approximately 91% occurring only once. Input material: peripheral blood. The receptors stem from a woman in her sixties with acute or convalescent COVID-19.

V usage is TRBV5-4 and J usage is TRBJ1-6, with TRBD1 as a possible D gene (5 bases). Germline CDR1 reads SGHNT; CDR2 reads YYREEE (reference sequence). This CDR3 has 15 residues. The V end was cut by 0 bases, the J end by 8 bases, with 12 bases between. CDR3: CASSLVQGGYSPLHF. The CDR3, as DNA: TGTGCCAGCAGCTTGGTTCAGGGTGGTTATTCACCCCTCCACTTT.

The CDR3 loop is CASSQEWRGPWETQYF. CDR3 nucleotide sequence: TGTGCCAGCAGCCAAGAATGGCGGGGGCCGTGGGAGACCCAGTACTTC. The chain is built from TRBV3-1 (or the pseudogene TRBV3-2) and TRBJ2-5; D possibly corresponds to TRBD2 (7 bases). V lost 0 bases, J lost 5 bases, and 16 bases lay in between. CDR1 is LGHDT and CDR2 is YNNKEL in the germline V gene (reference sequence). The CDR3 consists of 16 residues.

This chain joins TRBV6-4 and TRBJ2-1, with TRBD1 identical over 7 bases. This CDR3 spans 15 amino acids. In germline, CDR1 is MRHNA, CDR2 SNTAGT. V was clipped by 4 bases and J by 5 bases; unmatched bases: 8. The CDR3 spells CASSALDRVHNEQFF. DNA of the CDR3: TGTGCCAGCAGTGCTCTAGACAGGGTACACAATGAGCAGTTCTTC.

The chain has TRBV5-1 and TRBJ2-5, with D uncertain. Germline V lookup: CDR1 SGHRS, CDR2 YFSETQ. The ends were cut back, 1 base at V and 0 bases at J, with 13 bases in the middle. The length of the CDR3 is 16 residues. The CDR3 bases are TGCGCCAGCAGCTTGCGAGGAAATGCGTACCAAGAGACCCAGTACTTC. Its protein is CASSLRGNAYQETQYF.

V usage is TRBV11-2 and J usage is TRBJ2-1; 10 bases are a match to TRBD2. J gave up 3 bases and V 5 bases, and 7 bases lay outside the gene matches. CDR3 length: 16 amino acids. CDR1 and CDR2 from the germline V gene are SGHAT and FQNNGV. CDR3 sequence: CASSPWTSGVYNEQFF. DNA of the CDR3: TGTGCCAGCAGCCCGTGGACTAGCGGAGTCTACAATGAGCAGTTCTTC.

CDR3 bases: TGTGCCAGCAGTTCCCGGGGGGGCATACTTCAGCCCCAGCATTTT. This sequence encodes CASSSRGGILQPQHF. The chain recombines TRBV5-5 with TRBJ1-5, with D maybe TRBD1 (6 bases). The germline CDR1 and CDR2 sequences are SGHKS and YYEKEE (reference sequence). Trimming cost V 5 bases and J 6 bases, with 18 bases left between them. This CDR3 region has 15 residues.

The chain links TRBV18 to TRBJ1-2, with 9 bases that match TRBD1. The CDR3 is 12 amino acids. Germline CDR1 and CDR2: KGHSH and LQKENI. V lost 6 bases, J lost 8 bases, and 4 bases stayed unmatched. The CDR3 protein is CASSGQGRGYTF. In DNA, the CDR3 is TGTGCCAGCTCGGGACAGGGACGGGGCTACACCTTC.

This clone was picked up one time. The rearrangement uses TRBV7-9 and TRBJ2-1; 7 nucleotides align to TRBD1. Germline V gene sequence: CDR1 SEHNR, CDR2 FQNEAQ (reference sequence). CDR3 size: 15 residues. V dropped 4 bases and J dropped 2; count of bases not matched to a gene: 5. The CDR3 DNA is TGTGCCAGCAGCTCGGGACAGCTCCCCTACAATGAGCAGTTCTTC. Amino acids: CASSSGQLPYNEQFF. Based on the CDR3 plus reference TRBV7-9 and TRBJ2-1, the full variable domain is DTGVSQNPRHKITKRGQNVTFRCDPISEHNRLYWYRQTLGQGPEFLTYFQNEAQLEKSRLLSDRFSAERPKGSFSTLEIQRTEQGDSAMYLCASSSGQLPYNEQFFGPGTRLTVL.

The rearrangement uses TRBV27 and TRBJ2-5; 10 bases fit TRBD2. V trimming: 5 bases; J trimming: 5 bases; junction bases outside the gene matches: 11. This CDR3 contains 16 residues. Germline-derived CDR1 and CDR2 are MNHEY and SMNVEV (reference sequence). CDR3 amino acids: CASSRGGGLATETQYF. Here the CDR3 DNA reads TGTGCCAGCAGTCGGGGAGGGGGACTAGCGACGGAGACCCAGTACTTC.

This sequence joins TRBV3-1 (or the pseudogene TRBV3-2) and TRBJ2-5; tentatively, D is TRBD1 (7 bases). Germline V lookup: CDR1 LGHDT, CDR2 YNNKEL (reference sequence). CDR3 size: 15 residues. V was trimmed by 6 bases and J by 2 bases, leaving 16 bases between them. CDR3 sequence reads: CASRHEQGRQETQYF. The CDR3 nucleotides are TGTGCCAGCAGACATGAACAGGGGAGGCAAGAGACCCAGTACTTC.

This clone was recorded only once. The chain has TRBV27 and TRBJ1-1; no clear D gene. Germline CDR1 is MNHEY and CDR2 is SMNVEV (reference sequence). The CDR3 runs to 14 residues. V was clipped by 4 bases and J by 8 bases, with 17 bases between them. Here the CDR3 DNA reads TGTGCCAGCAGTTCAAATCCAGGACGGGGAGAAGCTTTCTTT. This codes for CASSSNPGRGEAFF.

Here the CDR3 reads CASSYSKGQGRGNQPQHF. CDR3 nucleotide sequence: TGTGCCAGCAGTTACTCGAAGGGACAGGGTCGTGGCAATCAGCCCCAGCATTTT. The chain links TRBV6-2 or TRBV6-3 to TRBJ1-5, with 9 bases that match TRBD1. Losses at the gene ends were 0 bases for V and 2 bases for J; bases not matched to a gene: 8. The CDR3 has 18 residues. The germline V gene has CDR1 MNHEY and CDR2 SVGEGT.

The chain joins TRBV7-2 to TRBJ2-7, with D possibly matching TRBD2 (6 bases). V lost 5 bases to trimming and J lost 3 bases, with 14 bases between them. The germline gives CDR1 SGHTA, CDR2 FQGNSA. There are 14 residues in the CDR3. CDR3 nucleotide sequence: TGTGCCAGCAGCACCGGGGGAGCTTACTACGAGCAGTACTTC. It yields the protein CASSTGGAYYEQYF.

The chain has TRBV14 and TRBJ1-3; the match to TRBD1 covers 8 bases. Germline V lookup: CDR1 SGHDN, CDR2 FVKESK. This CDR3 region has 16 residues. Trimming cost V 6 bases and J 5 bases; bases outside gene matches: 12. CDR3 sequence reads: CASRRTGLGRRNTIYF. CDR3 coding DNA: TGTGCCAGCAGGCGGACAGGGCTGGGGCGAAGAAACACCATATATTTT.

V gene TRBV3-1 (or the pseudogene TRBV3-2) combines with J gene TRBJ2-7, with D possibly matching TRBD1 (5 bases). Looked up from germline, CDR1 is LGHDT and CDR2 is YNNKEL (reference sequence). The CDR3 covers 15 residues. Trimming removed 0 bases from V and 2 bases from J, with 11 bases in between. The CDR3 DNA reads TGTGCCAGCAGCCAAGAGTCGGCAGGGCCCTACGAGCAGTACTTC. Amino acid sequence: CASSQESAGPYEQYF.

The chain joins TRBV7-9 to TRBJ2-7, with 9 bases that match TRBD1. Germline V gene data show CDR1 as SEHNR and CDR2 as FQNEAQ (reference sequence). The length of the CDR3 is 15 residues. The trim removed 4 bases at V and 4 bases at J, leaving 8 bases unmatched. CDR3 nucleotide sequence: TGTGCCAGCAGCTACGGACAGGGGTCTACTTACGAGCAGTACTTC. Residues: CASSYGQGSTYEQYF. Full variable domain (missing parts from reference TRBV7-9 and TRBJ2-7): DTGVSQNPRHKITKRGQNVTFRCDPISEHNRLYWYRQTLGQGPEFLTYFQNEAQLEKSRLLSDRFSAERPKGSFSTLEIQRTEQGDSAMYLCASSYGQGSTYEQYFGPGTRLTVT.

The J gene is TRBJ2-1, the V gene TRBV9; the match to TRBD2 covers 7 bases. CDR1 and CDR2 (germline): SGDLS, YYNGEE. The CDR3 spans 20 residues. The trim removed 0 bases at V and 0 bases at J, leaving 15 bases unmatched. This CDR3 reads CASSVEVRSGGGSSYNEQFF. The CDR3 DNA reads as TGTGCCAGCAGCGTAGAAGTTAGATCAGGCGGGGGAAGCTCCTACAATGAGCAGTTCTTC. The full variable domain, in which reference TRBV9 and TRBJ2-1 provide the parts outside the CDR3, is DSGVTQTPKHLITATGQRVTLRCSPRSGDLSVYWYQQSLDQGLQFLIQYYNGEERAKGNILERFSAQQFPDLHSELNLSSLELGDSALYFCASSVEVRSGGGSSYNEQFFGPGTRLTVL.

The chain uses TRBV28 and TRBJ1-1, with 7 bases lining up with TRBD1. V was pared by 7 bases and J by 1 base, with 6 bases of the junction left unmatched. From germline, CDR1 is MDHEN and CDR2 SYDVKM. CDR3 size: 14 residues. CDR3 DNA: TGTGCCAGCAATGCTGACAGGGCGAACACTGAAGCTTTCTTT. It specifies CASNADRANTEAFF. The full variable domain, with the rest looked up from reference TRBV28 and TRBJ1-1, is DVKVTQSSRYLVKRTGEKVFLECVQDMDHENMFWYRQDPGLGLRLIYFSYDVKMKEKGDIPEGYSVSREKKERFSLILESASTNQTSMYLCASNADRANTEAFFGQGTRLTVV.

Only one count was recorded for this clone. The V and J genes are TRBV4-3 and TRBJ1-6, with D perhaps matching TRBD1 (6 bases). Trimming took 3 bases from V and 9 from J, leaving 21 bases between them. The V gene's germline CDR1 is LGHNA and CDR2 YSLEER. CDR3 length equals 17 residues. CDR3 in amino acids: CASSQSARGQGTSPLHF. CDR3 nucleotides: TGCGCCAGCAGCCAGTCGGCCCGGGGCCAGGGGACTTCACCCCTCCACTTT.

The CDR3 nucleotides are TGCAGCGTTGGTGCACAGGGGCGGAGCACAGATACGCAGTATTTT. As protein: CSVGAQGRSTDTQYF. The chain links TRBV29-1 to TRBJ2-3, with 7 bases aligning to TRBD1. The length of the CDR3 is 15 residues. The V and J ends lost 4 bases and 0 bases, in that order; junction bases with no gene match: 7. Germline CDR1 is SQVTM and CDR2 is ANQGSEA.

The V and J genes are TRBV10-3 and TRBJ1-4, with TRBD1 matching over 9 bases. The germline V gene encodes CDR1 ENHRY and CDR2 SYGVKD. The CDR3 spans 14 residues. With 2 bases clipped from V and 10 bases from J, the junction kept 5 bases outside the gene matches. Written as DNA, the CDR3 is TGTGCCATCAGTGAGGGACAGGGGAGCGGAAAACTGTTTTTT. Translation: CAISEGQGSGKLFF.

The genes are TRBV15 and TRBJ1-5; a possible D gene is TRBD1 (6 bases). The V gene lost 0 bases and the J gene lost 6 bases, with 18 bases spanning the gap. Germline CDR1 is LNHNV and CDR2 is YYDKDF (reference sequence). The CDR3 extends over 17 amino acids. The CDR3 DNA follows: TGTGCCACCAGCAGAGATCCGGGGCCAGGGGTGTCTCAGCCCCAGCATTTT. This translates into CATSRDPGPGVSQPQHF.

This chain links TRBV7-3 with TRBJ2-1, with D possibly matching TRBD2 (6 bases). The CDR3 is 15 residues long. V lost 2 bases and J lost 2, with 10 bases in between. Germline lookup yields CDR1 SGHTA and CDR2 FQGTGA. The CDR3 DNA is TGTGCCAGCAGCTTACGGCGGGGTACCTACAATGAGCAGTTCTTC. Translating it yields CASSLRRGTYNEQFF.

V gene TRBV5-1 combines with J gene TRBJ2-3; 7 bases align to TRBD1. V gave up 3 bases and J gave up 2 bases; unmatched junction bases: 6. This CDR3 contains 15 residues. CDR1 and CDR2 from the germline V gene are SGHRS and YFSETQ. Here the CDR3 reads CASSSTGLNTDTQYF. DNA of the CDR3: TGCGCCAGCAGCTCGACAGGGTTAAACACAGATACGCAGTATTTT.

In this sample, this clone turned up a few times. The chain links TRBV9 to TRBJ2-7; 8 nucleotides match TRBD1. The CDR3 has 13 amino acids. Trimming removed 4 bases from V and 9 bases from J; junction bases left unmatched: 9. The germline V gene has CDR1 SGDLS and CDR2 YYNGEE. The CDR3 loop is CASSLWTGSGQYF. In DNA, the CDR3 is TGTGCCAGCAGCCTGTGGACAGGGTCGGGGCAGTACTTC.

This clone was seen once. The chain uses TRBV3-1 (or the pseudogene TRBV3-2) and TRBJ2-7, with D possibly being TRBD2 (6 bases). This CDR3 has 15 amino acids. Looked up from germline, CDR1 is LGHDT and CDR2 is YNNKEL (reference sequence). Trimming took off 0 bases at V and 3 bases at J, with 12 bases between the two ends. CDR3 coding DNA: TGTGCCAGCAGCCAAGATCCGTGGGAGGTCTACGAGCAGTACTTC. This gives the protein CASSQDPWEVYEQYF.

The rearrangement uses TRBV7-3 and TRBJ1-2; D may be TRBD1 (6 bases). The CDR3 has 13 residues. V was trimmed by 5 bases and J by 4 bases, leaving 11 bases between them. Germline-derived CDR1 and CDR2 are SGHTA and FQGTGA. Written as DNA, the CDR3 is TGTGCCAGCAGCGATCAGGGGTCCTATGGCTACACCTTC. Translating it yields CASSDQGSYGYTF.

The rearrangement joins TRBV7-2 to TRBJ2-1, with D perhaps matching TRBD1 (6 bases). V was trimmed by 5 bases and J by 5 bases, leaving 16 bases between them. CDR1 is SGHTA and CDR2 is FQGNSA in the germline V gene. The CDR3 spans 15 residues. For the CDR3, the DNA is TGTGCCAGCAGCCTGACCTGGACAGTGGACAATGAGCAGTTCTTC. Its translation: CASSLTWTVDNEQFF.

V is TRBV21-1 and J is TRBJ2-3; the table calls TRBD2, which could not be checked here. TRBV21-1 is a pseudogene segment. There are 15 residues in the CDR3. The CDR3 coding sequence is TGTGCCAGCAGCCTAGCGGGGACAAGCACAGATACGCAGTATTTT. Protein sequence: CASSLAGTSTDTQYF.